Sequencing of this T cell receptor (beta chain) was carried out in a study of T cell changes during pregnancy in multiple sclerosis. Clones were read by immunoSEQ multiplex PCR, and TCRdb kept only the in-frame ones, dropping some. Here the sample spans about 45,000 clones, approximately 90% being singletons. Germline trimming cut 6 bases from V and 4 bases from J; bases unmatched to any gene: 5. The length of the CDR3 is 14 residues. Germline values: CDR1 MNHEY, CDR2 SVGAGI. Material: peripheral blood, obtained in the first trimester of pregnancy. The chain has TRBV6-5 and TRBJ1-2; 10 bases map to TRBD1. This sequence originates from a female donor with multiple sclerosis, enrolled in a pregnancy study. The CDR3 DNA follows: TGTGCCAGCAGAATCGGACAGGGGGTCTATGGCTACACCTTC. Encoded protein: CASRIGQGVYGYTF.